This T cell receptor beta chain was documented in a study of blood T cell repertoires in COVID-19. Across the study: Spain, Italy and the United States supplied samples that represented acute and convalescent COVID-19. PBMCs, B-cell-depleted T cells, or T cells provided the cDNA or gDNA that made up the material.

The junction had 21 bases not matched to a gene; V was cut back by 6 bases and J by 2 bases. The germline CDR1 and CDR2 sequences are MNHEY and SVGEGT. CDR3 length: 20 amino acids. Authors' processing steps: Researchers report that nucleated cell counts were estimated from reference gene primer amplification. Clones were read by immunoSEQ multiplex PCR, and TCRdb kept only the in-frame ones, dropping some. That table supplies the V and J calls and clone size; D and trimming were determined from the DNA. The repertoire consists of 200,000 or so clones, with roughly 85% occurring once and the leading ten covering over 2.5%.

The clonotype was recovered from a man aged 60 to 75 with acute or convalescent COVID-19. The V call is TRBV6-2 or TRBV6-3, the J call TRBJ2-3; 9 bases are shared with TRBD2. Material: peripheral blood. In nucleotides, the CDR3 is TGTGCCAGCAGCTCCGGGGGGGGCGTAATAGCGGGAGCCCCCACAGATACGCAGTATTTT. Its protein product is CASSSGGGVIAGAPTDTQYF.